This T cell receptor (beta chain) is drawn from a study of cytomegalovirus exposure and HLA in healthy donors. Study-wide background: Some 87 million unique TCRs from HLA-typed donors were held in an early release of data. Study conclusions and caveats: Later genetic work tied a missense DCLRE1C variant to beta-chain V and J trimming. Through in vitro validation, a few CMV-associated chains were shown to be specific for CMV antigens.

The PCR contained 60 Vbeta and 13 Jbeta primers. Measured with immunoSEQ multiplex PCR; TCRdb has only the in-frame clones, and not every one. The sample carries about 140,000 clones, roughly 70% recorded once. This CDR3 comprises 15 residues. The germline gives CDR1 ENHRY, CDR2 SYGVKD. Trimming cost V 0 bases and J 3 bases, with 12 bases left between them. Comment on this clone: What it recognizes is unknown.

This rearrangement joins TRBV10-3 to TRBJ2-7; D possibly corresponds to TRBD2 (7 bases). The clonotype originates from a man aged 40-55 years in good health and CMV-seronegative. Sequences were obtained from PBMCs. The CDR3 loop reads CAISESYGGHYEQYF. CDR3 coding DNA: TGTGCCATCAGTGAGTCTTACGGGGGGCACTACGAGCAGTACTTC.